Sequencing of this T cell receptor (beta chain) was carried out in a study of T-cell memory formation after mild COVID-19. This clonotype turned up a few times. The target antigen is unknown. CDR3 length: 16 residues. V lost 4 bases and J 5 bases, leaving 16 bases between the germline ends. Germline CDR1 and CDR2: SGHKS and YYEKEE (reference sequence). Regarding the study as a whole: Clonal second-wave expansions that peaked on day 37 had unconfirmed SARS-CoV-2 specificity. Largely, contracting CD4+ clones fell within CM and EM, and contracting CD8+ clones within EMRA.

MiXCR was run by TCRdb on the 5' RACE reads, yielding one entry per CDR3 protein. Among roughly 170,000 distinct CDR3 sequences, less than 20% were seen once, and the ten largest hold 3% to 4%. The rearrangement uses TRBV5-5 and TRBJ1-6, with D unclear. The sequenced material came from PBMCs or a T cell subset sorted from them (not recorded which). The source is a man younger than 30 who had mild COVID-19 (a few samples of this study predate the infection). Cell type and time point are not known. CDR3 coding DNA: TGTGCCAGCAGCCCTCGGGCGGGTTCAAATAATTCACCCCTCCACTTT. Residues: CASSPRAGSNNSPLHF.